This T cell receptor beta chain originates from a study of technical replicates of blood from a handful of donors. TCRdb keeps only in-frame clones here, not all; method: immunoSEQ multiplex PCR. The table shows around 77,000 clones, with around 90% occurring only once. Per germline, CDR1 MGHRA and CDR2 YSYEKL. V trimming: 1 base; J trimming: 3 bases; junction bases outside the gene matches: 7. The CDR3 runs 16 residues. The sequence was obtained from a human donor in good health. This chain links TRBV4-1 with TRBJ2-7, with 9 bases lining up with TRBD2. The sample comprised T cells isolated from PBMCs. CDR3 protein: CASSQGGAGGLYEQYF. In nucleotides, the CDR3 is TGCGCCAGCAGCCAAGGTGGGGCGGGAGGGCTCTACGAGCAGTACTTC.